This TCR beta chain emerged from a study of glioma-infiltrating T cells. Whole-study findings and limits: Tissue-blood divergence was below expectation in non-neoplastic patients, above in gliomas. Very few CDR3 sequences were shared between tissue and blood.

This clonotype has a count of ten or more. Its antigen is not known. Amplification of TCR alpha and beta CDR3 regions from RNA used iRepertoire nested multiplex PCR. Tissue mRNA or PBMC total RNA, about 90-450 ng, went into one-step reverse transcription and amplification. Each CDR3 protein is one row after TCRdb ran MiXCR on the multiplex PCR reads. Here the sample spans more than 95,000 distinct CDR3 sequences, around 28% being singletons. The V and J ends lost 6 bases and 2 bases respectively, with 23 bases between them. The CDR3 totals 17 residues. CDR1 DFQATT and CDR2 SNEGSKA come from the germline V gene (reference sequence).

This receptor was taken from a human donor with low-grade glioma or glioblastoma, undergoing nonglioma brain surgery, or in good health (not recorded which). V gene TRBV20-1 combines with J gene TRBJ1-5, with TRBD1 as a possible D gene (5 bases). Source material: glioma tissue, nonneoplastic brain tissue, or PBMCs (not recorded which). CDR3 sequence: CSADPIGRATGNQPQHF. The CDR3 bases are TGCAGTGCCGACCCTATTGGCAGGGCGACAGGCAATCAGCCCCAGCATTTT.